This T cell receptor beta chain emerged from a study of tissue T cells after allogeneic stem cell transplantation. Note on this clone: Gene names denote mouse genes. The read terminates 1 residue before the CDR3 end, so the remaining end is supplied by the germline J gene.

V lost 5 bases and J lost 0, with 6 bases in between. This CDR3 is built from 13 residues. Germline CDR1 is NSHNY and CDR2 is SYGAGN. This table comes from immunoSEQ multiplex PCR, and its TCRdb copy is limited to in-frame clones, with some not included. The sample yields thousands of clones, roughly two thirds seen once. This TCR was sampled from a female BALB/c mouse in good health. The mice in this strain carry MHC haplotype H2-d. The rearrangement uses TRBV13-1 and TRBJ1-3, with D perhaps matching TRBD1 (6 bases). Sequenced sample: blood. The CDR3 protein is CASRDSSGNTLYF. Incomplete CDR3 DNA: TGTGCCAGCAGGGACAGTTCTGGAAATACGCTCTAT.